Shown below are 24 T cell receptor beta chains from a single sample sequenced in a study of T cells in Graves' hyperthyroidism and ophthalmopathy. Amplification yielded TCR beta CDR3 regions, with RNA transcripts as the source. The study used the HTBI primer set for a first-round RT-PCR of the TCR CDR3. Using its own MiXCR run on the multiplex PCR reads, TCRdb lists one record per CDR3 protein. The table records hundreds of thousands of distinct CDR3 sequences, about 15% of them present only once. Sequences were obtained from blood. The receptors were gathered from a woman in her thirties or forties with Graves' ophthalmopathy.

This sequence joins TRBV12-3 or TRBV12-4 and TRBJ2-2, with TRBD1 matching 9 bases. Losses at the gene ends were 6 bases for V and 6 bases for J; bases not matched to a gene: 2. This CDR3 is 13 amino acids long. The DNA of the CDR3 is TGTGCCAGCAGACGGGACAGGGCCGGGGAGCTGTTTTTT. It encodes CASRRDRAGELFF.

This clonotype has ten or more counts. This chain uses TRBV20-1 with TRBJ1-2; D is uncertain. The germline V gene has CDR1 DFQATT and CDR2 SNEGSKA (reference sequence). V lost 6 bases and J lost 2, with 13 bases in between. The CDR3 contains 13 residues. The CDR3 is CSAAEGGNYGYTF. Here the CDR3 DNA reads TGCAGTGCGGCGGAGGGCGGGAACTATGGCTACACCTTC.

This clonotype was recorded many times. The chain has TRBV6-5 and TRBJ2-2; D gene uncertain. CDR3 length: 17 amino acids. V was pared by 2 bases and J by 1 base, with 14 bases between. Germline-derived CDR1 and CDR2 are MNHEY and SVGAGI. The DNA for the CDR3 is TGTGCCAGCAGTTACAGTTTAGTCAGTAAGAACACCGGGGAGCTGTTTTTT. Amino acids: CASSYSLVSKNTGELFF.

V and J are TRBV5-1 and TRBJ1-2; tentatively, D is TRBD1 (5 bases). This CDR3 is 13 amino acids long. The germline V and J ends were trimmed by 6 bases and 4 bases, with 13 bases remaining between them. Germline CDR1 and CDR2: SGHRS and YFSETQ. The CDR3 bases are TGCGCCAGCACCAGGGATTTTGGCTATGGCTACACCTTC. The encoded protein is CASTRDFGYGYTF.

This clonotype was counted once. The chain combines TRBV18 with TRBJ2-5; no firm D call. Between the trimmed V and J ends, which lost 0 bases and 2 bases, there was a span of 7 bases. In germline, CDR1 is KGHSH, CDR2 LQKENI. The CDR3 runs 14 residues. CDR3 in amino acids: CASSPPAVQETQYF. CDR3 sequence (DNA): TGTGCCAGCTCACCACCTGCGGTTCAAGAGACCCAGTACTTC.

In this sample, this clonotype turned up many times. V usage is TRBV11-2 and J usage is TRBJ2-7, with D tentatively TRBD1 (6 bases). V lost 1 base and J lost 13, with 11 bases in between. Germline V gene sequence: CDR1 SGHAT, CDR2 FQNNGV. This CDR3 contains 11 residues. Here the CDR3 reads CASSLGTALYF. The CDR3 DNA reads TGTGCCAGCAGCTTAGGGACAGCCCTATACTTC.

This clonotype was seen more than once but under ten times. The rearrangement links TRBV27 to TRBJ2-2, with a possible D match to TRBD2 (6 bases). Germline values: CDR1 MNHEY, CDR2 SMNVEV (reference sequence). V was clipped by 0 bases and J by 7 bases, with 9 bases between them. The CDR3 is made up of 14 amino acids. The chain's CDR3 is CASSLSLAGGELFF. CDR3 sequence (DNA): TGTGCCAGCAGTTTATCACTAGCAGGCGGGGAGCTGTTTTTT.

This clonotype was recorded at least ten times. CDR3 loop: CASTSGDTAEAFF. The DNA for the CDR3 is TGTGCCAGCACCTCCGGAGACACGGCTGAAGCTTTCTTT. The rearrangement links TRBV28 to TRBJ1-1; no clear D. The CDR3 totals 13 residues. Trimming removed 7 bases from V and 6 bases from J, with 15 bases in between. Germline CDR1 reads MDHEN; CDR2 reads SYDVKM. The full variable domain, its missing parts supplied by reference TRBV28 and TRBJ1-1, is DVKVTQSSRYLVKRTGEKVFLECVQDMDHENMFWYRQDPGLGLRLIYFSYDVKMKEKGDIPEGYSVSREKKERFSLILESASTNQTSMYLCASTSGDTAEAFFGQGTRLTVV.

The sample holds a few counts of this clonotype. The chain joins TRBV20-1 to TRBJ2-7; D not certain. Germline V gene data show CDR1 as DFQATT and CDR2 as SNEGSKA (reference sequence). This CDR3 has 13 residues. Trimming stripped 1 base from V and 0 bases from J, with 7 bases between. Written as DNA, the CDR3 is TGCAGTGCTAGAGTCCCGAGCTCCTACGAGCAGTACTTC. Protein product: CSARVPSSYEQYF.

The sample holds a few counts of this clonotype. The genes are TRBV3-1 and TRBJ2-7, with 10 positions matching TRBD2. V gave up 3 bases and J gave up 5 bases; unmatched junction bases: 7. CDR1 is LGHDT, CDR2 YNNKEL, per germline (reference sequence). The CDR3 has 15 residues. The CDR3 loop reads CASSHLAGAQDEQYF. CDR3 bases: TGTGCCAGCAGCCACCTAGCGGGGGCCCAGGACGAGCAGTACTTC.

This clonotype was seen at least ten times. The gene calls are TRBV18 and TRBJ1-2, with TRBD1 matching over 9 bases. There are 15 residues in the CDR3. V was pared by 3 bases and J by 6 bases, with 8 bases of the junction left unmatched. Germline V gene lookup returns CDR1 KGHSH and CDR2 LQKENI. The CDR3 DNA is TGTGCCAGCTCACCTACAGCACAGGGGGCTGATGGCTACACCTTC. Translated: CASSPTAQGADGYTF.

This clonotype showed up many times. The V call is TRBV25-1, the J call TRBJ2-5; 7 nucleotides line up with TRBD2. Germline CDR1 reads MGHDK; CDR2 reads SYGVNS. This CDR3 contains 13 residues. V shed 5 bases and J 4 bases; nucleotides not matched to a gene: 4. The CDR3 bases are TGTGCCAGCAGTCGGGAGGTTCCAGAGACCCAGTACTTC. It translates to CASSREVPETQYF.

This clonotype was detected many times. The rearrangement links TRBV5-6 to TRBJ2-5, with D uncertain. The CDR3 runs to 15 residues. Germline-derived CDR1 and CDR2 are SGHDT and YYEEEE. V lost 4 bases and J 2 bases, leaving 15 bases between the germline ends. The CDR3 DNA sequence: TGTGCCAGCAGCCAGGACGCAGTTCGTCAAGAGACCCAGTACTTC. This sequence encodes CASSQDAVRQETQYF.

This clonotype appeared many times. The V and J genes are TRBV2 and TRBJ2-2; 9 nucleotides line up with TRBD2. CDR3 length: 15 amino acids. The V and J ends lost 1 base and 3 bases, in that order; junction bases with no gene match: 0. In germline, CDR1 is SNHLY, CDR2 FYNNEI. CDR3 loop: CASSEGLADTGELFF. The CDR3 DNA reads TGTGCCAGCAGTGAAGGACTAGCGGACACCGGGGAGCTGTTTTTT.

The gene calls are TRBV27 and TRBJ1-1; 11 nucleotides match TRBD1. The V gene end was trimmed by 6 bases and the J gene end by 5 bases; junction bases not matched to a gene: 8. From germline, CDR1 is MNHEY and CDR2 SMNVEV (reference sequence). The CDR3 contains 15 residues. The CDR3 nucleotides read TGTGCCAGCAGACAGGACGGACAGGGGGCGACTGAAGCTTTCTTT. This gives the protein CASRQDGQGATEAFF.

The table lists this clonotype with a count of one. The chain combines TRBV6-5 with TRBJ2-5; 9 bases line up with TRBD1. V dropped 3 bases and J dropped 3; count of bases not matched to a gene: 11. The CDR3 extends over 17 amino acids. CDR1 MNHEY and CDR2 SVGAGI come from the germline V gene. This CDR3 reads CASSYFSPGQGKETQYF. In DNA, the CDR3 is TGTGCCAGCAGTTATTTCTCACCGGGACAGGGAAAAGAGACCCAGTACTTC.

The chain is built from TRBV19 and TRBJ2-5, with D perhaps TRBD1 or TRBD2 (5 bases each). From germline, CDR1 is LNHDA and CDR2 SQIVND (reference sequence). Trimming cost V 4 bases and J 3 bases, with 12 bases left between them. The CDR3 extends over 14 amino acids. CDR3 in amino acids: CASSTGRREETQYF. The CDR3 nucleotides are TGTGCCAGTAGTACGGGACGGCGAGAAGAGACCCAGTACTTC.

CDR3 residues: CASSITENTEAFF. The CDR3 DNA sequence: TGTGCCAGTAGTATAACGGAGAACACTGAAGCTTTCTTT. The chain is built from TRBV19 and TRBJ1-1; D is ambiguous. Trimming removed 2 bases at V and 1 base at J, with 5 bases between. Germline loops: CDR1 LNHDA, CDR2 SQIVND (reference sequence). The length of the CDR3 is 13 residues.

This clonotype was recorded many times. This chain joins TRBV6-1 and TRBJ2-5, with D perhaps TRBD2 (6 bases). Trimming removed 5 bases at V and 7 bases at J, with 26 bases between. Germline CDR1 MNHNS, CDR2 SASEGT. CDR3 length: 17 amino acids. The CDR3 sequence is CASSLTGESSHGGTQYF. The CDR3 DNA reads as TGTGCCAGCAGTCTCACGGGGGAGTCTAGCCACGGGGGGACCCAGTACTTC.

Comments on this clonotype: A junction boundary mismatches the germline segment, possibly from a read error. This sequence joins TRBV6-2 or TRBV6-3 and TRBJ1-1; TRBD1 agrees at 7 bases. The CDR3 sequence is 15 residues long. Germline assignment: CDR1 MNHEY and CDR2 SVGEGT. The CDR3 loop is CATSDPRGPATEAFF. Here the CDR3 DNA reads TGTGCCACCAGTGATCCGAGGGGGCCGGCCACTGAAGCTTTCTTT.

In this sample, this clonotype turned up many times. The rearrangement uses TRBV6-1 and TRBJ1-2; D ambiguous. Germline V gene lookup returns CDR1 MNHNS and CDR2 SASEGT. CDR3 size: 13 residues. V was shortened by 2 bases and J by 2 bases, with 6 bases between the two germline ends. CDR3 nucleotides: TGTGCCAGCAGTGAATTGCAGAACTATGGCTACACCTTC. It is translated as CASSELQNYGYTF.

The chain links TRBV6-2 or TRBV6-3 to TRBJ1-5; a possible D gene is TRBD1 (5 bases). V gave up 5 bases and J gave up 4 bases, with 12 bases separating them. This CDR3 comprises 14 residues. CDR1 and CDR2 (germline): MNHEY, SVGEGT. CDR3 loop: CASSTRDGNQPQHF. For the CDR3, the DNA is TGTGCCAGCAGTACCAGGGACGGAAATCAGCCCCAGCATTTT.

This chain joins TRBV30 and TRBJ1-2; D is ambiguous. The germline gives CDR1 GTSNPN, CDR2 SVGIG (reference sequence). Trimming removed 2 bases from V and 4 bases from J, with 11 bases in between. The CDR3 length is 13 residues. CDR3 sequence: CAWSRLGGYGYTF. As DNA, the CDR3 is TGTGCCTGGAGTCGGCTCGGAGGCTATGGCTACACCTTC. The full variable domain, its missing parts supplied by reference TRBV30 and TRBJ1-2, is SQTIHQWPATLVQPVGSPLSLECTVEGTSNPNLYWYRQAAGRGLQLLFYSVGIGQISSEVPQNLSASRPQDRQFILSSKKLLLSDSGFYLCAWSRLGGYGYTFGSGTRLTVV.

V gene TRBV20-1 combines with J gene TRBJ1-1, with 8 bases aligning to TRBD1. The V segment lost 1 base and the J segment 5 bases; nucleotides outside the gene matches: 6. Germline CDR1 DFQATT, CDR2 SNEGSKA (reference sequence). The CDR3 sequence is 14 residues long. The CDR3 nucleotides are TGCAGTGCTAGAGGCGGACAGGGCGGTACTGAAGCTTTCTTT. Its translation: CSARGGQGGTEAFF.